Following are 12 T cell receptor beta chains from one sample sequenced in a study of blood T cells in healthy people across ages. For the second PCR, which ran for about 7 to 11 cycles, a sample-barcoded 5' primer and a J-beta primer mix were used. TCRdb reprocessed the 5' RACE reads with MiXCR, giving one entry per CDR3 protein. The sample carries 800,000 to 950,000 distinct CDR3 sequences, around 46% recorded once. Sequenced: blood. These receptor sequences come from a man aged 30-40 years in good health.

The V call is TRBV6-4, the J call TRBJ2-1; the match to TRBD1 covers 10 bases. The CDR3 is 14 residues long. V dropped 0 bases and J dropped 9; count of bases not matched to a gene: 2. Germline CDR1 reads MRHNA; CDR2 reads SNTAGT. CDR3 nucleotides: TGTGCCAGCAGTGACTCAGACAGGGGGCGTGAGCAGTTCTTC. Its protein product is CASSDSDRGREQFF.

This clonotype occurred a few times. The chain uses TRBV7-8 and TRBJ2-1, with TRBD1 identical over 9 bases. The ends lost 5 bases at V and 6 bases at J; junction bases unmatched: 8. This CDR3 region has 15 residues. CDR1 and CDR2 from the germline V gene are SGHVS and FQNEAQ. CDR3 protein: CASSPRQGVGNEQFF. CDR3 DNA: TGTGCCAGCAGCCCCCGACAGGGGGTTGGCAATGAGCAGTTCTTC.

Only one count was recorded for this clonotype. The chain recombines TRBV6-6 with TRBJ2-3, with 11 bases identical to TRBD2. Germline V gives CDR1 MNHNY, CDR2 SVGAGI (reference sequence). The CDR3 runs 17 residues. The J segment lost 4 bases and the V segment lost 6 bases, leaving 12 bases of the junction unmatched. CDR3 residues: CASSLLAGEGIADTQYF. Here the CDR3 DNA reads TGTGCCAGCAGCCTACTAGCGGGGGAGGGCATAGCAGATACGCAGTATTTT.

This clonotype was counted between two and nine times. This rearrangement joins TRBV27 to TRBJ1-5; 8 nucleotides match TRBD1. Germline lookup yields CDR1 MNHEY and CDR2 SMNVEV (reference sequence). The CDR3 consists of 16 residues. The trim removed 0 bases at V and 3 bases at J, leaving 4 bases unmatched. CDR3 in amino acids: CASSLSTGGFNQPQHF. DNA of the CDR3: TGTGCCAGCAGTTTATCTACAGGGGGATTCAATCAGCCCCAGCATTTT.

The V call is TRBV20-1, the J call TRBJ1-6; tentatively, D is TRBD1 (6 bases). CDR1 is DFQATT and CDR2 is SNEGSKA in the germline V gene (reference sequence). The CDR3 totals 14 residues. Trimming cost V 3 bases and J 9 bases, with 15 bases left between them. CDR3 protein: CSASQGTRGSPLHF. The CDR3 coding sequence is TGCAGTGCTAGCCAGGGGACGCGGGGTTCACCCCTCCACTTT.

This chain links TRBV20-1 with TRBJ2-7; 9 bases fit TRBD1. V gave up 5 bases and J gave up 2 bases; unmatched junction bases: 7. This CDR3 region has 14 residues. From germline, CDR1 is DFQATT and CDR2 SNEGSKA (reference sequence). This CDR3 reads CSAPLGTGTYEQYF. The CDR3 coding sequence is TGCAGTGCTCCCCTCGGGACAGGGACCTACGAGCAGTACTTC.

The CDR3 sequence: CASSFEVDTQYF. The CDR3 nucleotides are TGTGCCAGCAGTTTTGAGGTAGATACGCAGTATTTT. The chain links TRBV27 to TRBJ2-3, with D unresolved. Trimming took 3 bases from V and 5 from J, leaving 6 bases between them. This CDR3 comprises 12 residues. Germline loops: CDR1 MNHEY, CDR2 SMNVEV (reference sequence).

J is TRBJ2-7 and V is TRBV29-1, with unresolved D. The CDR3 sequence is 13 residues long. Germline V lookup: CDR1 SQVTM, CDR2 ANQGSEA. V shed 5 bases and J shed 1 base, with 12 bases lying between them. CDR3 loop: CSVSFVGSYEQYF. DNA for the CDR3: TGCAGCGTTTCGTTCGTCGGGTCCTACGAGCAGTACTTC.

The J gene is TRBJ2-5, the V gene TRBV20-1, with D possibly TRBD2 on 5 matching bases. Germline V lookup: CDR1 DFQATT, CDR2 SNEGSKA (reference sequence). V was trimmed by 6 bases and J by 5 bases, leaving 19 bases between them. This CDR3 is 14 amino acids long. The CDR3 sequence: CSAARLVPGETQYF. In DNA form, the CDR3 reads TGCAGTGCAGCCCGACTTGTCCCGGGGGAGACCCAGTACTTC.

Remarks on this clonotype: One junction end does not reproduce the germline sequence, and a read error may be involved. The V and J genes are TRBV5-1 and TRBJ2-1, with 8 bases that match TRBD1. This CDR3 has 16 residues. CDR1 and CDR2 (germline): SGHRS, YFSETQ. CDR3: CASSRTGTGRLDEQLF. CDR3 nucleotides: TGCGCCAGCAGTCGGACCGGGACAGGCCGTTTGGATGAGCAGTTATTC.

This rearrangement joins TRBV7-3 to TRBJ2-5, with TRBD1 matching 9 bases. CDR1 is SGHTA and CDR2 is FQGTGA in the germline V gene. The CDR3 has 15 amino acids. After removal of 6 bases from V and 5 bases from J, the junction contained 10 bases not matched to a gene. The CDR3 sequence is CASRITGGEGETQYF. In DNA form, the CDR3 reads TGTGCCAGCAGGATCACAGGGGGCGAGGGCGAGACCCAGTACTTC.

CDR3 in DNA: TGTGCCAGCAGTTTAGCATTGCGGGGGGGCCAAGCGCAGTATTTT. Translated: CASSLALRGGQAQYF. The gene calls are TRBV12-3 or TRBV12-4 and TRBJ2-3, with TRBD2 identical over 9 bases. This CDR3 is built from 15 residues. With 0 bases clipped from V and 10 bases from J, the junction kept 8 bases outside the gene matches.